This is a list of T cell receptor beta chains from one sample in a study of cytomegalovirus exposure and HLA in healthy donors. Repertoires were generated with immunoSEQ multiplex PCR, while TCRdb's copy carries only in-frame clones and drops some. The sample includes tens of thousands of clones. Sequencing input: PBMCs. The receptors derive from a man aged 35 to 55 in good health and CMV-seronegative. Each CDR3 is given without its conserved first and last residue.

TRBV9,TRBJ2-5,ASSVEVAGDQY
TRBV5-4,TRBJ2-5,ASSLQGAVETQY
TRBV19,TRBJ2-7,ASSSPGQDFYEQY
TRBV7-8,TRBJ2-7,ASSPLAGAVEQY
TRBV5-1,TRBJ2-3,ASHMGQGPDTQY
TRBV5-4,TRBJ2-1,ASSLVGTKDEQF
TRBV2,TRBJ1-3,ASQGQGAGNTIY
TRBV5-1,TRBJ1-1,ASSSSGQNTEAF
TRBV6-5,TRBJ2-7,ASSRQAAYEQY
TRBV5-4,TRBJ2-7,ASSSGLAASYEQY
TRBV5-1,TRBJ2-2,ASSLDRWANTGELF
TRBV5-1,TRBJ2-7,ASSLDGQAYEQY
TRBV6-1,TRBJ2-7,ASSRTGSSYEQY
TRBV6-5,TRBJ1-4,ASSYGTGASEKLF
TRBV4-1,TRBJ1-5,ASSQSLPRGRNQPQH
TRBV5-6,TRBJ1-4,ASSLSGQGREKLF
TRBV19,TRBJ1-1,ASSDGTRNTEAF
TRBV6-5,TRBJ2-2,ASSLQGANTGELF
TRBV27,TRBJ1-5,ASSSNRDLYSNQPQH
TRBV7-2,TRBJ1-3,ASSFTGSGNTIY
TRBV2,TRBJ2-2,ASRGTSPTGELF
TRBV18,TRBJ2-2,ASSPSGTSGNTGELF
TRBV4-2,TRBJ2-7,ASSQKTRDSAYEQY
TRBV20-1,TRBJ1-2,SAFYGYT
TRBV6-1,TRBJ2-3,ASITAGMGTDTQY